The clone carrying this TCR beta chain has at least ten counts. Its antigen is undetermined. MiXCR was run by TCRdb on the reads, yielding one entry per CDR3 protein. Of tens of thousands of distinct CDR3 sequences in the sample, about 24% were seen once. The CDR3 runs 11 residues. The V end lost 1 base, the J end lost 10 bases, and 5 bases lay between the germline ends. This sample is part of a study of T cell repertoires in cytomegalovirus infection. Study-level background: HLA-C-restricted CMV epitopes, recently identified, and well-studied HLA-B-restricted ones were used by the study. Signatures in public TCR beta sequences pointed to both CMV infection and matching HLA type. Overall study results and limits: Identification of carriers of CMV plus the relevant HLA was achieved through cumulative public TCR beta family frequency.

This rearrangement joins TRBV12-3 or TRBV12-4 to TRBJ2-1; D not resolved. The material sequenced was CD8+ T cells from cultured PBMCs, taken from culture after CMV antigen stimulation. The receptor was derived from a human donor in good health (CMV status not recorded). Some clones in this sample may be carry-over from other donors' samples. The CDR3, as DNA: TGTGCCAGCAGTTTAGGGCTAGAGCAGTTCTTC. Encoded protein: CASSLGLEQFF.